A single sample is the source of the 23 T cell receptor beta chains below, sequenced in a study of cytotoxic CD8 clonotypes in ibrutinib-treated CLL. Only in-frame clones appear in the TCRdb table, and some are missing; sequencing was by immunoSEQ multiplex PCR. The sample has approximately 130,000 clones; around four fifths are singletons. Sequenced here: PBMCs, sampled after 24 months of ibrutinib treatment. The receptors originated from a human donor with chronic lymphocytic leukemia.

V and J are TRBV18 and TRBJ2-5; possibly TRBD1 for D (5 bases). Germline V gene sequence: CDR1 KGHSH, CDR2 LQKENI. Trimming took off 3 bases at V and 5 bases at J, with 16 bases between the two ends. The CDR3 consists of 15 residues. The CDR3, as DNA: TGTGCCAGCTCACCGGTTCTAGGGGATAGGGAGACCCAGTACTTC. Protein product: CASSPVLGDRETQYF. Filled out from reference TRBV18 and TRBJ2-5, the complete variable domain reads NAGVMQNPRHLVRRRGQEARLRCSPMKGHSHVYWYRQLPEEGLKFMVYLQKENIIDESGMPKERFSAEFPKEGPSILRIQQVVRGDSAAYFCASSPVLGDRETQYFGPGTRLLVL.

This clone showed up just once. V gene TRBV11-2 combines with J gene TRBJ2-1; possible D gene TRBD1, 5 bases. Trimming took off 5 bases at V and 0 bases at J, with 20 bases between the two ends. The CDR3 loop spans 18 amino acids. Per germline, CDR1 SGHAT and CDR2 FQNNGV. CDR3 loop: CASSEHLVGQSSYNEQFF. CDR3 nucleotides: TGTGCCAGCAGCGAACATCTGGTGGGGCAAAGCTCCTACAATGAGCAGTTCTTC.

The chain combines TRBV28 with TRBJ1-3, with 7 bases lining up with TRBD1. The CDR3 totals 15 residues. Germline values: CDR1 MDHEN, CDR2 SYDVKM. Trimming removed 6 bases from V and 5 bases from J; junction bases left unmatched: 10. CDR3 amino acids: CASSPGGGKRNTIYF. DNA for the CDR3: TGTGCCAGCAGCCCAGGGGGGGGCAAGAGAAACACCATATATTTT.

The chain combines TRBV7-2 with TRBJ1-2, with D possibly TRBD1 on 5 matching bases. The CDR3 contains 13 residues. Per the germline V gene, CDR1 is SGHTA and CDR2 is FQGNSA. Trimming left V 4 bases short and J 7 bases short, with 13 bases between. Here the CDR3 reads CASSWTRGVGYTF. The CDR3 DNA reads TGTGCCAGCAGCTGGACCCGAGGGGTTGGCTACACCTTC.

V gene TRBV10-3 combines with J gene TRBJ1-1; 7 bases agree with TRBD1. The junction had 7 bases not matched to a gene; V was cut back by 9 bases and J by 3 bases. CDR3 length: 13 amino acids. Germline V gene lookup returns CDR1 ENHRY and CDR2 SYGVKD. CDR3 DNA: TGTGCCATGGGGGGACAGAGGGACACTGAAGCTTTCTTT. It translates to CAMGGQRDTEAFF.

This clone appeared a single time. The chain recombines TRBV12-5 with TRBJ2-3; 8 bases fit TRBD1. The V and J ends lost 4 bases and 4 bases, in that order; junction bases with no gene match: 10. CDR3 size: 16 residues. Per germline, CDR1 LGHNT and CDR2 FRNRAP. CDR3: CASGSQTGVRPDTQYF. CDR3 DNA: TGTGCTAGTGGTTCACAGACAGGGGTTCGGCCAGATACGCAGTATTTT.

The CDR3 coding sequence is TGCAGCGTTGAAGAAGGAGGGGTCAATGAGCAGTTCTTC. This sequence encodes CSVEEGGVNEQFF. The J gene is TRBJ2-1, the V gene TRBV29-1, with a weak D call TRBD2 (6 bases). The length of the CDR3 is 13 residues. CDR1 and CDR2 (germline): SQVTM, ANQGSEA. The V end lost 0 bases, the J end lost 6 bases, and 9 bases lay between the germline ends.

V usage is TRBV2 and J usage is TRBJ2-3; D is unresolved. V was cut by 9 bases and J by 5 bases, with 6 bases left in between. This CDR3 has 10 residues. Per the germline V gene, CDR1 is SNHLY and CDR2 is FYNNEI. The CDR3 DNA reads TGTGCCAGTAAAGTAGATACGCAGTATTTT. Its translation: CASKVDTQYF.

This clone was detected ten times or more. The J gene is TRBJ1-6, the V gene TRBV27; D gene unclear. Germline CDR1 reads MNHEY; CDR2 reads SMNVEV (reference sequence). CDR3 size: 13 residues. V lost 6 bases to trimming and J lost 10 bases, with 13 bases between them. CDR3 sequence reads: CASSPLIGSPLHF. In DNA, the CDR3 is TGTGCCAGCAGCCCCCTTATCGGATCACCCCTCCACTTT.

In its sample, this clone was seen a few times. V is TRBV18 and J is TRBJ1-2, with 10 bases fitting TRBD1. This CDR3 region has 14 residues. The germline V gene has CDR1 KGHSH and CDR2 LQKENI. V lost 8 bases, J lost 2 bases, and 5 bases stayed unmatched. The CDR3 here is CASTGQGENYGYTF. The DNA for the CDR3 is TGTGCCAGCACCGGACAGGGGGAAAACTATGGCTACACCTTC.

The CDR3 DNA sequence: TGTGCCAGCAGCTTAGATCGCCCCTCGTCCTCTGGAAACACCATATATTTT. Translation gives CASSLDRPSSSGNTIYF. The rearrangement uses TRBV11-2 and TRBJ1-3; D is ambiguous. The germline CDR1 and CDR2 sequences are SGHAT and FQNNGV. V dropped 0 bases and J dropped 0 bases, with 12 bases sitting between them. There are 17 residues in the CDR3.

The chain has TRBV4-3 and TRBJ1-6; 9 bases are a match to TRBD1. The V and J ends lost 0 bases and 7 bases, in that order; junction bases with no gene match: 4. This CDR3 spans 16 amino acids. The V gene's germline CDR1 is LGHNA and CDR2 YSLEER. In DNA form, the CDR3 reads TGCGCCAGCAGCCAAGATTTCGGGACAGGGAATTCACCCCTCCACTTT. Translated: CASSQDFGTGNSPLHF.

This sequence joins TRBV18 and TRBJ2-7; D not certain. Germline lookup yields CDR1 KGHSH and CDR2 LQKENI. The CDR3 contains 13 residues. V lost 0 bases and J 1 base, leaving 4 bases between the germline ends. The CDR3 DNA sequence: TGTGCCAGCTCACCACCGCAGTCCTACGAGCAGTACTTC. This translates into CASSPPQSYEQYF.

The chain employs TRBV5-1 and TRBJ1-2; no definite D call. Germline CDR1 is SGHRS and CDR2 is YFSETQ. The CDR3 has 13 amino acids. V was trimmed by 3 bases and J by 3 bases, leaving 9 bases between them. CDR3 region: CASSSGRDYGYTF. CDR3 in DNA: TGCGCCAGCAGCTCCGGCAGAGACTATGGCTACACCTTC.

In nucleotides, the CDR3 is TGTGCCAGCAGCTCGGCCAGGGGCGGTCAGCCCCAGCATTTT. As protein: CASSSARGGQPQHF. The V gene is TRBV7-9, the J gene TRBJ1-5; TRBD1 might be the D (6 bases). Trimming removed 4 bases at V and 6 bases at J, with 13 bases between. This CDR3 has 14 residues. Germline CDR1 is SEHNR and CDR2 is FQNEAQ (reference sequence).

The chain links TRBV27 to TRBJ1-5, with a weak D call TRBD1 (6 bases). CDR1 and CDR2 from the germline V gene are MNHEY and SMNVEV (reference sequence). The CDR3 length is 14 residues. V lost 6 bases to trimming and J lost 9 bases, with 18 bases between them. CDR3 bases: TGTGCCAGCAGGTACGGGGGGGGCCCTGGGCCCCAGCATTTT. This sequence encodes CASRYGGGPGPQHF.

This chain connects TRBV9 to TRBJ2-5, with 8 bases lining up with TRBD2. V lost 4 bases and J lost 5; bases outside the gene matches: 7. This CDR3 contains 14 residues. Germline V gene sequence: CDR1 SGDLS, CDR2 YYNGEE. The CDR3 region is CASSYGTRLETQYF. For the CDR3, the DNA is TGTGCCAGCAGCTACGGGACTAGATTGGAGACCCAGTACTTC.

The rearrangement uses TRBV27 and TRBJ1-6; a weak D match, TRBD1 (6 bases). Germline V gene sequence: CDR1 MNHEY, CDR2 SMNVEV (reference sequence). CDR3 size: 14 residues. Between the trimmed V and J ends, which lost 4 bases and 9 bases, there was a span of 13 bases. The CDR3 nucleotides are TGTGCCAGCAGTTATGGGACACGGTCTTCACCCCTCCACTTT. Its translation: CASSYGTRSSPLHF.

This chain uses TRBV28 with TRBJ1-1; 10 bases match TRBD1. The trim removed 5 bases at V and 6 bases at J, leaving 6 bases unmatched. The V gene's germline CDR1 is MDHEN and CDR2 SYDVKM. The CDR3 length is 14 residues. CDR3 residues: CASSQTGGIAEAFF. As DNA, the CDR3 is TGTGCCAGCAGTCAGACAGGGGGCATAGCTGAAGCTTTCTTT.

CDR3 in DNA: TGTGCCAGTAGTATTGTGGGACAGGGGCGAGGTGACAATCAGCCCCAGCATTTT. It codes for CASSIVGQGRGDNQPQHF. The V call is TRBV19, the J call TRBJ1-5, with 10 bases fitting TRBD1. Germline-derived CDR1 and CDR2 are LNHDA and SQIVND (reference sequence). The CDR3 covers 18 residues. The V and J ends lost 3 bases and 3 bases, in that order; junction bases with no gene match: 11.

This clone has just one count. The chain recombines TRBV6-6 with TRBJ1-2; D perhaps matches TRBD1 (6 bases). The CDR3 is made up of 13 amino acids. Germline V gives CDR1 MNHNY, CDR2 SVGAGI (reference sequence). V was shortened by 5 bases and J by 5 bases, with 12 bases between the two germline ends. CDR3 sequence (DNA): TGTGCCAGCAGTACAGGGATTACGTATGGCTACACCTTC. It encodes CASSTGITYGYTF.

The rearrangement links TRBV6-6 to TRBJ1-2; D unresolved. The CDR3 consists of 15 residues. CDR1 MNHNY and CDR2 SVGAGI come from the germline V gene (reference sequence). The V end was cut by 0 bases, the J end by 2 bases, with 10 bases between. CDR3 sequence (DNA): TGTGCCAGCAGTTACTCGATCGGGCCGAACTATGGCTACACCTTC. Protein: CASSYSIGPNYGYTF.

V gene TRBV12-2 combines with J gene TRBJ2-2; TRBD1, the table's D call, was not compared with the DNA. TRBV12-2 is tagged as a pseudogene. The CDR3 runs to 17 residues. In DNA, the CDR3 is TGTGCAAGTCGCCGACGAAACAGGCCGGCGAACACCGGGGAGCTGTTTTTT. Translation: CASRRRNRPANTGELFF.